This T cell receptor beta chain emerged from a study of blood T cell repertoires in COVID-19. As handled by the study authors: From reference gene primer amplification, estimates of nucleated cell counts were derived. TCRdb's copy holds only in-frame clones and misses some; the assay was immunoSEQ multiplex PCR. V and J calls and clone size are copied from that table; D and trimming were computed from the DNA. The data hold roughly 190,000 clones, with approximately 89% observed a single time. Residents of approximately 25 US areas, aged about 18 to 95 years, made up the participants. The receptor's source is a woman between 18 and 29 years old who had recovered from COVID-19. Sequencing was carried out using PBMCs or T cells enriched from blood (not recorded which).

The CDR3 region is CASSSSRETQYF. DNA for the CDR3: TGCGCCAGCAGCTCCTCGCGAGAGACCCAGTACTTC. This sequence joins TRBV5-1 and TRBJ2-5; D not resolved. V shed 3 bases and J shed 4 bases, with 7 bases lying between them. CDR1 is SGHRS, CDR2 YFSETQ, per germline. This CDR3 has 12 amino acids.